The TCR beta chain under discussion was sequenced for a study of cytomegalovirus exposure and HLA in healthy donors. The study ran its PCR with 60 Vbeta and 13 Jbeta primers. The protocol was immunoSEQ multiplex PCR, while the TCRdb copy is restricted to in-frame clones and leaves out a portion. The sample comprises around 160,000 clones, 65% to 70% of which are singletons, and 3.5% to 5% rests with the top ten. The J segment lost 5 bases and the V segment lost 5 bases, leaving 8 bases of the junction unmatched. Germline lookup yields CDR1 LNHDA and CDR2 SQIVND (reference sequence). This CDR3 spans 14 amino acids. About this clone: Antigen: not known.

Study-level results: Follow-up analysis seemed to connect common viral pathogens with several of the most significant clusters identified. Listed as cytomegalovirus-associated were roughly 180 TCR beta chains. Testing in vitro showed a few CMV-associated chains specific for CMV antigens.

The V gene is TRBV19, the J gene TRBJ2-7; 8 nucleotides agree with TRBD1. This TCR was sampled from a woman between 18 and 29 years old in good health and CMV-seropositive. Sequenced material: PBMCs. CDR3 sequence: CASSPTGGSHEQYF. CDR3 coding DNA: TGTGCCAGTAGTCCTACAGGGGGGTCCCACGAGCAGTACTTC.